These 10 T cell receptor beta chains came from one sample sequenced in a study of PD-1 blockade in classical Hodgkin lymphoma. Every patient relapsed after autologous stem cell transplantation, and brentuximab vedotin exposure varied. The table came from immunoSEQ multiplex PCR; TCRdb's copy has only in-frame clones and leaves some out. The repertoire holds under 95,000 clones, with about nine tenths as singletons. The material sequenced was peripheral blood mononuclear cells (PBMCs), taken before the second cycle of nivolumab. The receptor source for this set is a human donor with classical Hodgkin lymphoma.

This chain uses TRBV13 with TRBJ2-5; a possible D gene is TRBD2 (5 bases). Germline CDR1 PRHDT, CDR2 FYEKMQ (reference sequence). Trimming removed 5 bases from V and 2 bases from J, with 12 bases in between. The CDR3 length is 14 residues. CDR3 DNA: TGTGCCAGCAGCCCAGCTGGCGGGCAAGAGACCCAGTACTTC. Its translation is CASSPAGGQETQYF.

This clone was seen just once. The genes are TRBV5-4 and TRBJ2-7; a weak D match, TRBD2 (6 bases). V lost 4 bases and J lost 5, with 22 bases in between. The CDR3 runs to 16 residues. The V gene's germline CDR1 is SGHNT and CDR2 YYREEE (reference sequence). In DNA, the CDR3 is TGTGCCAGCAGCGTGCGGACTGGAGGGGATAAGAACGAGCAGTACTTC. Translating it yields CASSVRTGGDKNEQYF.

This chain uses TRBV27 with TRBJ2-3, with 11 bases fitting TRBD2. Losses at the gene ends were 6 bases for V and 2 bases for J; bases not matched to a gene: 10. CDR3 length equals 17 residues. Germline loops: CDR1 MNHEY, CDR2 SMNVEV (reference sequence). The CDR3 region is CASSSDPGLAVTDTQYF. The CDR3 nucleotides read TGTGCCAGCAGCTCAGACCCGGGACTAGCGGTCACAGATACGCAGTATTTT.

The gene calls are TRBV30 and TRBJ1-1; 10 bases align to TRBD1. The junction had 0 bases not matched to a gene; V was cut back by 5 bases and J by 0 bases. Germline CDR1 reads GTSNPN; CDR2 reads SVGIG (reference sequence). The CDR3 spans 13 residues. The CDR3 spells CAWGTGVNTEAFF. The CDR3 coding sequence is TGTGCCTGGGGGACAGGGGTGAACACTGAAGCTTTCTTT.

The CDR3 DNA reads as TGTGCCAGCAGCGTCCAGGGCATTAGCACAGATACGCAGTATTTT. Amino acid sequence: CASSVQGISTDTQYF. The chain is built from TRBV9 and TRBJ2-3; D possibly corresponds to TRBD1 (5 bases). There are 15 residues in the CDR3. V dropped 2 bases and J dropped 0 bases, with 10 bases sitting between them. The germline V gene encodes CDR1 SGDLS and CDR2 YYNGEE.

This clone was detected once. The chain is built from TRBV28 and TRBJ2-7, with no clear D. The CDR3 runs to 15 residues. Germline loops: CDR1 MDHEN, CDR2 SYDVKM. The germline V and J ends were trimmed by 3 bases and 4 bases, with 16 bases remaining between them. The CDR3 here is CASSFPLGLTYEQYF. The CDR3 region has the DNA TGTGCCAGCAGTTTCCCGCTGGGTCTAACATACGAGCAGTACTTC.

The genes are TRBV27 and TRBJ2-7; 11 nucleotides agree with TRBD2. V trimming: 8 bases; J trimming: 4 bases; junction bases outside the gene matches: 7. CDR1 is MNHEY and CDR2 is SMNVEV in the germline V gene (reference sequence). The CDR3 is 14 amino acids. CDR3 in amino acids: CASGPGTSGYEQYF. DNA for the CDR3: TGTGCCAGCGGCCCGGGGACTAGCGGTTACGAGCAGTACTTC.

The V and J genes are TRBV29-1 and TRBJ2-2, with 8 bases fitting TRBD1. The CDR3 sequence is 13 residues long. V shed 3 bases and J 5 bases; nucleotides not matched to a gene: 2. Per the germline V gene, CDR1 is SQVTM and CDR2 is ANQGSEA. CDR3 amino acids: CSVDRGRTGELFF. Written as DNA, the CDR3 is TGCAGCGTTGACAGGGGGCGAACCGGGGAGCTGTTTTTT.

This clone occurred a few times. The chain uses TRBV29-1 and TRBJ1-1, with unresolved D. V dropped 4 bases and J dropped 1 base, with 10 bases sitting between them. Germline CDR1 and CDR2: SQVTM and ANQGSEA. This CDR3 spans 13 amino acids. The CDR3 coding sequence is TGCAGCGTTGGGAGGCGAGGGAACACTGAAGCTTTCTTT. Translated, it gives CSVGRRGNTEAFF.

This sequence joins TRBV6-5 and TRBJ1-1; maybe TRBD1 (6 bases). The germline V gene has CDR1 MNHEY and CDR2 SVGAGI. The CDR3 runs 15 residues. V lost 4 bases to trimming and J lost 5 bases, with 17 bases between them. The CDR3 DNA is TGTGCCAGCAGTTCAGGGGATAGGGGGTGGACTGAAGCTTTCTTT. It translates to CASSSGDRGWTEAFF.